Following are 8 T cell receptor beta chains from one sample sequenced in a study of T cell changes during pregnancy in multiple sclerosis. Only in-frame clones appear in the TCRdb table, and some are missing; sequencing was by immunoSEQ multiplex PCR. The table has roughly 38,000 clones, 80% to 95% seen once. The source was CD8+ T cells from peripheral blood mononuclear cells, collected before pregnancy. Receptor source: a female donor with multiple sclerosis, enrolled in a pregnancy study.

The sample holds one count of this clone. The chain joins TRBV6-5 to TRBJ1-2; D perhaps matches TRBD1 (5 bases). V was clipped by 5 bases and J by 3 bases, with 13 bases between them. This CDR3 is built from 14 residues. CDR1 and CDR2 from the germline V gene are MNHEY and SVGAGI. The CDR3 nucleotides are TGTGCCAGCAGTGCCCAGGGATTTGACTATGGCTACACCTTC. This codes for CASSAQGFDYGYTF.

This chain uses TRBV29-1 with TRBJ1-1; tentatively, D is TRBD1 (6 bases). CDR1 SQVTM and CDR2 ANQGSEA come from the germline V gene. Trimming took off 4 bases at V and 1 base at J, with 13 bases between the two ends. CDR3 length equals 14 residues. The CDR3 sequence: CSVGGFRGNTEAFF. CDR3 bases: TGCAGCGTTGGGGGCTTCAGGGGGAACACTGAAGCTTTCTTT.

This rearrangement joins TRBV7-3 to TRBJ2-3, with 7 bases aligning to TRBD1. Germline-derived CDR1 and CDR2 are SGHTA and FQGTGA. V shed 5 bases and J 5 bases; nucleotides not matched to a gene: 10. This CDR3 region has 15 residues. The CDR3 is CASSAQTGWGDTQYF. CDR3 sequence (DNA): TGTGCCAGCAGCGCACAGACAGGGTGGGGAGATACGCAGTATTTT.

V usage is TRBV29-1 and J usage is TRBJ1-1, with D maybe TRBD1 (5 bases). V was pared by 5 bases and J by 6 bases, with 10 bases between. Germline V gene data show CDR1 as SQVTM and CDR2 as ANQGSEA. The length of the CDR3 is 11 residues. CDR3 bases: TGCAGCGTTCGGGGGAGCCCTGAAGCTTTCTTT. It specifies CSVRGSPEAFF. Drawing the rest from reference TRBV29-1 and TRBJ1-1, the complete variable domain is SAVISQKPSRDICQRGTSLTIQCQVDSQVTMMFWYRQQPGQSLTLIATANQGSEATYESGFVIDKFPISRPNLTFSTLTVSNMSPEDSSIYLCSVRGSPEAFFGQGTRLTVV.

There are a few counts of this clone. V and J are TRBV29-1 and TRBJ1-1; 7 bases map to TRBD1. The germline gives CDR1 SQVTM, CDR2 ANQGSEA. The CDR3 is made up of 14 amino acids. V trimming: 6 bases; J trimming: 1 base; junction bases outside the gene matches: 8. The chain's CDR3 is CSVSDRVWNTEAFF. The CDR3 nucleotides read TGCAGCGTCTCTGACAGGGTGTGGAACACTGAAGCTTTCTTT.

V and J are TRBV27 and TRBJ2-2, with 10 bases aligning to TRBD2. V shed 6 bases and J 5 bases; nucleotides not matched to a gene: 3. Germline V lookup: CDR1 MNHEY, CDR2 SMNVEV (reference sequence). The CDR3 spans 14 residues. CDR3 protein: CASSPAGGTGELFF. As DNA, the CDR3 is TGTGCCAGCAGCCCAGCGGGAGGGACCGGGGAGCTGTTTTTT.

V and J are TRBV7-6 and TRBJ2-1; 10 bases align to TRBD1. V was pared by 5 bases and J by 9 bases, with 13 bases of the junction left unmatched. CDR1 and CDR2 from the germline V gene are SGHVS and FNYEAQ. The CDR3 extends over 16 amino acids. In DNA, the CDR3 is TGTGCCAGCAGCCCGACTGGGACAGGGGCAAGCAGTGAGCAGTTCTTC. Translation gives CASSPTGTGASSEQFF.

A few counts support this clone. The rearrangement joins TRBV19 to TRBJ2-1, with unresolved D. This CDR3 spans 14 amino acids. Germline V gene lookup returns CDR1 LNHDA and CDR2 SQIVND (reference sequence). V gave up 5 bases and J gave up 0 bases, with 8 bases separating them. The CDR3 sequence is CASSLFNSYNEQFF. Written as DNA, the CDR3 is TGTGCCAGTAGTCTCTTTAACTCCTACAATGAGCAGTTCTTC.